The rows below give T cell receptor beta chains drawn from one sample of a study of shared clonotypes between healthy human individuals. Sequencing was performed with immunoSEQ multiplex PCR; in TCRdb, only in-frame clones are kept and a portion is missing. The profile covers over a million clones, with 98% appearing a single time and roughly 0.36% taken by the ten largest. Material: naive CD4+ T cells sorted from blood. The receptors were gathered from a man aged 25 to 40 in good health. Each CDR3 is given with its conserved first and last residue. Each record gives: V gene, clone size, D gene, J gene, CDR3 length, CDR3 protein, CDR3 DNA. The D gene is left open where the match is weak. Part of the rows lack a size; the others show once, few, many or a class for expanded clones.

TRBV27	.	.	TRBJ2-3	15	CASSFTTPTTDTQYF	TGTGCCAGCAGTTTTACGACACCCACCACAGATACGCAGTATTTT
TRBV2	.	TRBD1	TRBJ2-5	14	CASSWDRGKETQYF	TGTGCCAGCAGCTGGGACAGGGGAAAAGAGACCCAGTACTTC
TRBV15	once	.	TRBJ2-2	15	CATSRDPQNTGELFF	TGTGCCACCAGCAGGGACCCTCAAAACACCGGGGAGCTGTTTTTT
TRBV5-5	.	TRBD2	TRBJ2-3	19	CASSLSSRGPSGSTDTQYF	TGTGCCAGCAGCTTGAGTTCGAGGGGTCCTAGCGGATCCACAGATACGCAGTATTTT
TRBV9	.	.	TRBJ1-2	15	CASSPRPGGSNPYTF	TGTGCCAGCAGCCCGCGGCCTGGGGGGTCCAATCCATACACCTTC
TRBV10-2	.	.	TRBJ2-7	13	CASRGGAAYEQYF	TGCGCCAGCAGGGGGGGGGCAGCCTACGAGCAGTACTTC
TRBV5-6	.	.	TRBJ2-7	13	CASSLQGLYEQYF	TGTGCCAGCAGCCTTCAGGGGTTATACGAGCAGTACTTC
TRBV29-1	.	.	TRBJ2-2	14	CSVGDGSNTGELFF	TGCAGCGTTGGAGACGGTTCGAACACCGGGGAGCTGTTTTTT
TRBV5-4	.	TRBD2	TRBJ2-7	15	CASSNVAGGSKEQYF	TGTGCCAGCAGCAACGTAGCGGGAGGAAGTAAAGAGCAGTACTTC
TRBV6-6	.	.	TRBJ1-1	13	CASRQGRVTEAFF	TGTGCCAGCAGACAGGGTCGGGTCACTGAAGCTTTCTTT
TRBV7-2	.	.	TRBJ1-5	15	CASSLGTQGPQPQHF	TGTGCCAGCAGCTTAGGGACGCAGGGTCCCCAGCCCCAGCATTTT
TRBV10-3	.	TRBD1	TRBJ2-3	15	CAISQTGERTDTQYF	TGTGCCATCAGCCAAACAGGGGAACGCACAGATACGCAGTATTTT
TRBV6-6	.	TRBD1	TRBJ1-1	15	CASSYLGGGGTEAFF	TGTGCCAGCAGTTACCTCGGAGGGGGCGGAACTGAAGCTTTCTTT
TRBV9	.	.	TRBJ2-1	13	CASSARSYNEQFF	TGTGCCAGCAGCGCCCGTAGCTACAATGAGCAGTTCTTC
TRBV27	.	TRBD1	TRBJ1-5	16	CASRTGGFLSNQPQHF	TGTGCCAGCAGAACAGGGGGCTTCCTTAGCAATCAGCCCCAGCATTTT
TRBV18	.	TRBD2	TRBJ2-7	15	CASAPGLAGSYEQYF	TGTGCCAGCGCCCCTGGACTAGCGGGTAGCTACGAGCAGTACTTC
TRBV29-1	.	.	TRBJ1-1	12	CSVRTGKSEAFF	TGCAGCGTGCGGACTGGGAAGTCTGAAGCTTTCTTT
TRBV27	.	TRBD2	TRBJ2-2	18	CASSDQGTSGSFTGELFF	TGTGCCAGCAGTGACCAGGGAACTAGCGGGAGTTTCACCGGGGAGCTGTTTTTT
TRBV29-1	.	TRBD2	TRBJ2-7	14	CSARGRVTPYEQYF	TGCAGCGCCCGAGGGAGGGTAACCCCCTACGAGCAGTACTTC
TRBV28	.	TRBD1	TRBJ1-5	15	CASRLRDRGDQPQHF	TGTGCCAGCAGGCTCCGGGACAGGGGGGATCAGCCCCAGCATTTT
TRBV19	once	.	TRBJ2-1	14	CASSGWVPGNEQFF	TGTGCCAGTAGTGGGTGGGTTCCCGGAAATGAGCAGTTCTTC
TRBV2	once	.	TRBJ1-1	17	CASSGGSSSLPNTEAFF	TGTGCCAGCAGTGGTGGCAGTTCTTCGTTGCCAAACACTGAAGCTTTCTTT
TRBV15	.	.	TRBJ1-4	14	CATSTNGGDEKLFF	TGTGCCACCAGCACGAACGGGGGGGACGAAAAACTGTTTTTT
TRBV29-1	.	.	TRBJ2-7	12	CSVVSGLYEQYF	TGCAGCGTAGTGAGCGGACTATACGAGCAGTACTTC
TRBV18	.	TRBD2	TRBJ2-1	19	CASSPRPGPLAGPRNEQFF	TGTGCCAGCTCACCACGGCCCGGCCCCCTAGCGGGCCCCAGGAATGAGCAGTTCTTC
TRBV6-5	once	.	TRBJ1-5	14	CASSTRGLNQPQHF	TGTGCCAGCAGTACCCGCGGCCTCAATCAGCCCCAGCATTTT